This T cell receptor beta chain was recorded in a study of T cell changes during pregnancy in multiple sclerosis. CDR3 length equals 21 residues. The ends were cut back, 0 bases at V and 0 bases at J, with 27 bases in the middle. Germline lookup yields CDR1 SGHDN and CDR2 FVKESK. Here immunoSEQ multiplex PCR was the method, and the copy in TCRdb shows in-frame clones only, minus some. The repertoire includes tens of thousands of clones, roughly 91% of them detected once, and 5% to 6.5% sits in the top ten. The sequence derives from a female donor with multiple sclerosis, enrolled in a pregnancy study. Sequenced material: CD8+ T cells from peripheral blood mononuclear cells, taken in the second trimester of pregnancy. The chain joins TRBV14 to TRBJ2-7; D is possibly TRBD2 (6 bases). CDR3 protein: CASSQDRGSFDRPFSSYEQYF. Written as DNA, the CDR3 is TGTGCCAGCAGCCAAGATCGGGGGTCTTTTGACAGACCGTTCAGCTCCTACGAGCAGTACTTC.